Listed here are 29 T cell receptor beta chains from one sample, sequenced in a study of T-cell reconstitution after alpha-beta-depleted transplantation in children. TCRbeta library construction was performed incorporating unique molecular identifiers. One entry per CDR3 protein results from TCRdb running MiXCR on the PCR reads. The sample lists roughly 300,000 distinct CDR3 sequences, under 14% occurring once. Sequenced here: peripheral blood, sampled 180 days after TCRalphabeta/CD19-depleted stem cell transplant. The receptors stem from a male patient between 2 and 10 years old who had a stem cell transplant for chronic granulomatous disease, so the T cells may come from the graft donor.

This clonotype was recorded a few times. The chain recombines TRBV2 with TRBJ2-7; 11 bases are shared with TRBD2. CDR3 length equals 15 residues. Germline lookup yields CDR1 SNHLY and CDR2 FYNNEI. V was pared by 5 bases and J by 5 bases, with 8 bases of the junction left unmatched. This chain's CDR3 is CASSSLAGGPHEQYF. The CDR3 nucleotides read TGTGCCAGCAGTTCTTTAGCGGGAGGGCCTCACGAGCAGTACTTC.

The rearrangement uses TRBV19 and TRBJ2-1; no reliable D call. Trimming left V 7 bases short and J 0 bases short, with 10 bases between. The CDR3 spans 14 residues. CDR1 and CDR2 from the germline V gene are LNHDA and SQIVND (reference sequence). The CDR3 loop is CASNANHSYNEQFF. The CDR3 nucleotides read TGTGCCAGTAACGCGAACCACTCCTACAATGAGCAGTTCTTC.

This clonotype was picked up a small number of times. The V call is TRBV28, the J call TRBJ2-4; 7 nucleotides agree with TRBD1. Germline CDR1 and CDR2: MDHEN and SYDVKM. V lost 4 bases, J lost 13 bases, and 4 bases stayed unmatched. The CDR3 runs to 11 residues. CDR3 in amino acids: CASSSRTGQYF. CDR3 nucleotide sequence: TGTGCCAGCAGTTCTCGGACAGGCCAGTACTTC.

As for this clonotype: It may be a read error: a sequence one base away is much more abundant. The chain uses TRBV7-9 and TRBJ2-3; 10 bases align to TRBD2. In germline, CDR1 is SEHNR, CDR2 FQNEAQ (reference sequence). This CDR3 is built from 14 residues. V trimming: 8 bases; J trimming: 4 bases; junction bases outside the gene matches: 6. The CDR3 DNA reads as TGTGCCAGCCGCTCAAGCGGGAGGGCAGATACGCAGTATTTT. It encodes CASRSSGRADTQYF. Variable domain in full (rest from reference TRBV7-9 and TRBJ2-3): DTGVSQNPRHKITKRGQNVTFRCDPISEHNRLYWYRQTLGQGPEFLTYFQNEAQLEKSRLLSDRFSAERPKGSFSTLEIQRTEQGDSAMYLCASRSSGRADTQYFGPGTRLTVL.

Many counts were recorded for this clonotype. The chain couples TRBV25-1 to TRBJ2-5; unclear D gene. CDR3 length: 12 residues. Trimming took off 7 bases at V and 4 bases at J, with 10 bases between the two ends. Germline V CDR1 and CDR2: MGHDK, SYGVNS. CDR3 nucleotide sequence: TGTGCCAGCAAGACCTACGGAGAGACCCAGTACTTC. Amino acids: CASKTYGETQYF.

V and J are TRBV27 and TRBJ2-1; D is uncertain. The CDR3 covers 19 residues. With 2 bases removed from V and 0 bases from J, the gap between germline ends came to 20 bases. Germline values: CDR1 MNHEY, CDR2 SMNVEV (reference sequence). As DNA, the CDR3 is TGTGCCAGCAGTTTAGTAGGCCACGGCGCAACACGCTCCTACAATGAGCAGTTCTTC. Protein product: CASSLVGHGATRSYNEQFF.

This clonotype has a count of ten or more. This rearrangement joins TRBV28 to TRBJ2-3; 9 bases fit TRBD2. The trim removed 0 bases at V and 3 bases at J, leaving 7 bases unmatched. The CDR3 has 17 amino acids. Germline CDR1 is MDHEN and CDR2 is SYDVKM. In DNA form, the CDR3 reads TGTGCCAGCAGTTTATGGTTGGTGCGGGAGGGGACAGATACGCAGTATTTT. Protein: CASSLWLVREGTDTQYF.

This clonotype was picked up many times. This rearrangement joins TRBV28 to TRBJ1-5; the D gene is possibly TRBD1 (6 bases). V lost 6 bases, J lost 4 bases, and 16 bases lay in between. Germline V gives CDR1 MDHEN, CDR2 SYDVKM. The CDR3 is 15 residues long. This chain's CDR3 is CASSLDQGRNQPQHF. The CDR3, as DNA: TGTGCCAGCAGCCTTGACCAGGGGAGGAATCAGCCCCAGCATTTT.

This clonotype was observed at least ten times. V gene TRBV12-3 or TRBV12-4 combines with J gene TRBJ1-1, with unresolved D. The CDR3 covers 12 residues. Trimming shortened V by 3 bases and J by 1 base, and 3 bases separated the two germline ends. The CDR3 DNA follows: TGTGCCAGCAGTTTTGCGAACACTGAAGCTTTCTTT. Translated, it gives CASSFANTEAFF.

This clonotype has ten or more counts. The gene calls are TRBV15 and TRBJ2-5; TRBD1 agrees at 10 bases. The CDR3 is made up of 14 amino acids. V lost 8 bases and J lost 4; bases outside the gene matches: 7. Germline CDR1 LNHNV, CDR2 YYDKDF (reference sequence). CDR3: CATARGTGVETQYF. CDR3 in DNA: TGTGCCACCGCCCGTGGGACAGGGGTAGAGACCCAGTACTTC.

In the case of this clonotype: A read error may explain this, as a much larger clone is one base away. The gene calls are TRBV10-3 and TRBJ2-1, with a tentative D call TRBD1 (6 bases). V was pared by 7 bases and J by 11 bases, with 12 bases between. CDR1 and CDR2 (germline): ENHRY, SYGVKD. The CDR3 runs to 11 residues. This chain's CDR3 is CAINATGQQFF. The CDR3 coding sequence is TGTGCCATCAATGCAACAGGGCAGCAGTTCTTC.

The chain combines TRBV3-1 with TRBJ2-7, with no clear D. V shed 0 bases and J shed 0 bases, with 9 bases lying between them. This CDR3 has 15 residues. CDR1 is LGHDT, CDR2 YNNKEL, per germline (reference sequence). The CDR3 DNA sequence: TGTGCCAGCAGCCAAGAAGGTCGGACCTCCTACGAGCAGTACTTC. This sequence encodes CASSQEGRTSYEQYF.

The table lists this clonotype with many counts. The rearrangement links TRBV20-1 to TRBJ2-5; D unresolved. V was shortened by 5 bases and J by 7 bases, with 17 bases between the two germline ends. Germline V CDR1 and CDR2: DFQATT, SNEGSKA (reference sequence). This CDR3 contains 13 residues. CDR3 amino acids: CSAGIKGGGTQYF. CDR3 coding DNA: TGCAGTGCTGGAATAAAAGGCGGTGGGACCCAGTACTTC.

This rearrangement joins TRBV12-3 or TRBV12-4 to TRBJ1-1; D gene uncertain. The CDR3 spans 12 residues. V dropped 6 bases and J dropped 1 base, with 6 bases sitting between them. The CDR3 sequence is CASSDENTEAFF. DNA for the CDR3: TGTGCCAGCAGCGACGAGAACACTGAAGCTTTCTTT.

In this sample, this clonotype turned up many times. The V and J genes are TRBV20-1 and TRBJ2-5; D gene unclear. The CDR3 length is 11 residues. V dropped 0 bases and J dropped 7 bases, with 6 bases sitting between them. Germline V lookup: CDR1 DFQATT, CDR2 SNEGSKA (reference sequence). The CDR3 region has the DNA TGCAGTGCTAGAGATCTTTGGACCCAGTACTTC. Translated, it gives CSARDLWTQYF.

This clonotype was seen many times. The rearrangement uses TRBV7-8 and TRBJ1-2; 8 nucleotides line up with TRBD1. CDR1 and CDR2 (germline): SGHVS, FQNEAQ. V dropped 1 base and J dropped 5; count of bases not matched to a gene: 6. The CDR3 spans 15 residues. The CDR3 spells CASSLGQGNVYGYTF. Written as DNA, the CDR3 is TGTGCCAGCAGCTTAGGACAGGGGAACGTGTATGGCTACACCTTC.

The chain has TRBV3-1 and TRBJ1-2; D not certain. The length of the CDR3 is 14 residues. Trimming took 0 bases from V and 8 from J, leaving 13 bases between them. In germline, CDR1 is LGHDT, CDR2 YNNKEL (reference sequence). CDR3 sequence reads: CASSQDLGSGGYTF. The CDR3 coding sequence is TGTGCCAGCAGCCAAGATCTGGGTTCTGGCGGCTACACCTTC.

This clonotype was detected only a few times. The rearrangement links TRBV30 to TRBJ2-5; D may be TRBD2 (5 bases). This CDR3 spans 15 amino acids. The germline CDR1 and CDR2 sequences are GTSNPN and SVGIG (reference sequence). Between the trimmed V and J ends, which lost 4 bases and 2 bases, there was a span of 17 bases. The CDR3 bases are TGTGCCTGGACCCATTTATCGGGGAAACAAGAGACCCAGTACTTC. This encodes CAWTHLSGKQETQYF.

With respect to this clonotype: Possible read error: a much larger clone is one base away. The chain is built from TRBV6-1 and TRBJ1-1; possibly TRBD1 for D (6 bases). Germline lookup yields CDR1 MNHNS and CDR2 SASEGT. This CDR3 contains 15 residues. Here the CDR3 DNA reads TGTGCCAGCGCCCGGGGGGCGGTTGCGAACAGTGAAGCTTTCTTT. It is translated as CASARGAVANSEAFF.

The chain is built from TRBV5-5 and TRBJ2-2, with D possibly matching TRBD2 (5 bases). Germline V gene data show CDR1 as SGHKS and CDR2 as YYEKEE (reference sequence). V lost 5 bases, J lost 6 bases, and 11 bases lay in between. The CDR3 has 13 amino acids. CDR3 protein: CASRMLGAGELFF. CDR3 nucleotide sequence: TGTGCCAGCAGGATGCTCGGGGCCGGGGAGCTGTTTTTT.

V usage is TRBV15 and J usage is TRBJ2-1, with D perhaps matching TRBD1 (7 bases). V lost 0 bases and J lost 5, with 17 bases in between. This CDR3 region has 17 residues. Germline assignment: CDR1 LNHNV and CDR2 YYDKDF (reference sequence). In DNA form, the CDR3 reads TGTGCCACCAGCAGAGATGGTCACAGGGGAGGCGACAATGAGCAGTTCTTC. Amino acid sequence: CATSRDGHRGGDNEQFF.

This clonotype was recorded at least ten times. This chain connects TRBV7-2 to TRBJ2-7; 13 bases align to TRBD2. CDR1 and CDR2 from the germline V gene are SGHTA and FQGNSA. The CDR3 has 15 amino acids. The V gene end was trimmed by 5 bases and the J gene end by 7 bases; junction bases not matched to a gene: 8. The CDR3 here is CASSPRLAGGREQYF. CDR3 DNA sequence: TGTGCCAGCAGCCCGAGACTAGCGGGAGGTCGGGAGCAGTACTTC.

This clonotype was observed at least ten times. The chain recombines TRBV28 with TRBJ2-1; TRBD1 aligns across 8 bases. The CDR3 sequence is 14 residues long. Looked up from germline, CDR1 is MDHEN and CDR2 is SYDVKM. V lost 7 bases, J lost 4 bases, and 6 bases stayed unmatched. This CDR3 is CASTGQGPYNEQFF. The DNA of the CDR3 is TGTGCCAGCACAGGACAGGGACCTTACAATGAGCAGTTCTTC.

There are many counts of this clonotype. The chain links TRBV7-9 to TRBJ2-7; either TRBD1 or TRBD2 may fit D (5 bases each). Germline CDR1 SEHNR, CDR2 FQNEAQ (reference sequence). The CDR3 consists of 15 residues. Between the trimmed V and J ends, which lost 5 bases and 7 bases, there was a span of 21 bases. In DNA form, the CDR3 reads TGTGCCAGCAGCACAGAGGGGCCACTACGACAGGAGCAGTACTTC. It encodes CASSTEGPLRQEQYF.

This clonotype has only a few counts. This chain uses TRBV5-4 with TRBJ2-5, with TRBD2 matching over 8 bases. The CDR3 is made up of 20 amino acids. Germline V gives CDR1 SGHNT, CDR2 YYREEE (reference sequence). V was clipped by 1 base and J by 1 base; unmatched bases: 18. The CDR3 DNA follows: TGTGCCAGCAGCTTGCTTCCCCCCTATCTGGAGCGGGAGTTCCAAGAGACCCAGTACTTC. It translates to CASSLLPPYLEREFQETQYF.

The table lists this clonotype with many counts. The rearrangement joins TRBV7-2 to TRBJ1-4; D not certain. V dropped 6 bases and J dropped 4 bases, with 9 bases sitting between them. CDR1 is SGHTA and CDR2 is FQGNSA in the germline V gene. The CDR3 contains 13 residues. CDR3: CASRSGLNEKLFF. The CDR3 DNA reads as TGTGCCAGCAGATCGGGTCTTAATGAAAAACTGTTTTTT.

This clonotype appeared many times. The chain links TRBV5-4 to TRBJ2-7, with D perhaps matching TRBD1 or TRBD2 (6 bases each). Between the trimmed V and J ends, which lost 2 bases and 2 bases, there was a span of 14 bases. This CDR3 contains 15 residues. Germline V lookup: CDR1 SGHNT, CDR2 YYREEE (reference sequence). The CDR3 DNA sequence: TGTGCCAGCAGCTTAATGGAGGGGGTGGCCTACGAGCAGTACTTC. Translated: CASSLMEGVAYEQYF. The variable domain in full, with the rest retrieved from reference TRBV5-4 and TRBJ2-7, is ETGVTQSPTHLIKTRGQQVTLRCSSQSGHNTVSWYQQALGQGPQFIFQYYREEENGRGNFPPRFSGLQFPNYSSELNVNALELDDSALYLCASSLMEGVAYEQYFGPGTRLTVT.

Many counts were recorded for this clonotype. The chain couples TRBV20-1 to TRBJ2-7; D might be TRBD1 (7 bases). Deletions cut 5 bases from V and 7 bases from J, with 24 bases between. The germline V gene encodes CDR1 DFQATT and CDR2 SNEGSKA (reference sequence). The CDR3 has 15 amino acids. CDR3 DNA: TGCAGTGCTCTCGGAGGGGGCGCGTTAATTGAAGAGCAGTACTTC. Translating gives CSALGGGALIEEQYF.

This clonotype was counted many times. This CDR3 is CASKGTVETQYF. The CDR3 DNA reads as TGTGCCAGCAAGGGGACGGTTGAGACCCAGTACTTC. This chain uses TRBV6-6 with TRBJ2-5; D might be TRBD1 or TRBD2, each matching 5 bases. The V end lost 7 bases, the J end lost 5 bases, and 11 bases lay between the germline ends. The CDR3 totals 12 residues. Germline V gives CDR1 MNHNY, CDR2 SVGAGI (reference sequence).